This entry describes one T cell receptor beta chain. This clonotype turned up a few times. It lacks a known antigen. No quality values exist for individual bases; no much larger clone is one base distant. A case-control design nested within a healthcare worker cohort in London, UK, was used, with weekly nasopharyngeal swab PCR tests and blood sampling performed. Healthcare workers were recruited during the week of the UK lockdown, between 23 and 31 March 2020, and followed weekly for up to roughly 15 weeks. The data originate from a study of early T cells in non-severe SARS-CoV-2 infection (dated by TCRdb to the early 2020s). Notes on the research overall: TCR sequencing used bulk RNA from unsorted whole blood, so alpha and beta chains could not be paired.

From a lookup of the germline V gene, CDR1 and CDR2 are SNHLY and FYNNEI. Taken from cysteine to phenylalanine, the CDR3 has 15 residues. The sequence is cut down to CDR3 DNA, 45 bases in frame from base 1. V trim: 2 bases; J trim: 8 bases; unmatched bases: 5. Study-level results and caveats: VDJdb matching was skewed toward anti-spike CD8 responses and likely underestimated virus-specific expansions by missing private and CD4 specificities.

Library preparation employed 5' RACE. The instrument given in TCRdb is NextSeq 500. Unique molecular identifiers were attached to individual cDNA molecules in the TCR library protocol so that sequencing error and PCR bias could be corrected. Both TCR alpha and beta chains were sequenced, and tight co-correlation was observed between alpha and beta sequence abundances in each sample. The paper's data handling went like this. V gene, J gene and CDR3 annotation of TCR sequences was performed with Decombinator V4. TCRs were defined as expanded if a significant change between any two time points was detected under a Poisson model with p below 0.0001. TCR abundances were normalised to the total number of TCRs sequenced per sample and expressed as counts per million. MAIT TCRs were defined by TRAV1-2 paired with TRAJ12, TRAJ20 or TRAJ33, and iNKT TCRs by TRAV10 paired with TRAJ18. VDJdb, accessed 1 November 2021, was searched for CMV, EBV and SARS-CoV-2 annotated TCRs, excluding TCRs annotated for multiple antigens. The public reads were reprocessed in TCRdb via fastp at Q25 and MiXCR, keeping in-frame beta chains. Entries are consolidated by CDR3 protein sequence, retaining the most common genes and DNA. It is TCRdb's table, rather than the study itself, that gives the V and J calls and clone size. The sample table holds about 77,000 distinct CDR3 sequences, of which 9% to 10% were seen once. The ten largest make up 4.8% of the sample.

This sequence uses TRBV2 and TRBJ2-1; 11 nucleotides in the junction match TRBD2. Sample: whole blood. The origin of this receptor is an adult who was a healthcare worker with PCR-confirmed SARS-CoV-2 infection or an uninfected control (not recorded which). The DNA sequence reads TGTGCCAGCAGTGAACTAGCGGGAGGTCAGGATGAGCAGTTCTTC. Translated, it reads CASSELAGGQDEQFF.